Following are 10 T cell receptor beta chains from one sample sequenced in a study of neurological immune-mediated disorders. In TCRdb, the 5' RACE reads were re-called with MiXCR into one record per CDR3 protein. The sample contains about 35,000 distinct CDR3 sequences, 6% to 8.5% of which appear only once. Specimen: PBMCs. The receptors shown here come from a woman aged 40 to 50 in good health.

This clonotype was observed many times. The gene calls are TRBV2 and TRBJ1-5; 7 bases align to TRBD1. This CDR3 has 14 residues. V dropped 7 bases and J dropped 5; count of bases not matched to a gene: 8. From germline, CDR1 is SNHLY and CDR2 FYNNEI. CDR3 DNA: TGTGCCAGCATCCGTCAGAGGGGGCATCAGCCCCAGCATTTT. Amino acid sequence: CASIRQRGHQPQHF.

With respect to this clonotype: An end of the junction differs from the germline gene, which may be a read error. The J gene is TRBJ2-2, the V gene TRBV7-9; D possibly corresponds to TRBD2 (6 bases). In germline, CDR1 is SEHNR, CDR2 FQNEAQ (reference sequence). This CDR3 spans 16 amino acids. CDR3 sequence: CTSSLLPGEHTGELFF. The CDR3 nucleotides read TGTACCAGCAGTTTATTACCGGGGGAGCACACCGGGGAGCTGTTTTTT.

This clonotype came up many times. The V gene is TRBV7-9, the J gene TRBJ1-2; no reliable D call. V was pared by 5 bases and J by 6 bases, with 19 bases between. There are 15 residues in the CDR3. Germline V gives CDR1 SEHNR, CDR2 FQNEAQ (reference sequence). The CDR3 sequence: CASSLVGPEGHGYTF. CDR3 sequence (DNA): TGTGCCAGCAGCCTGGTAGGCCCCGAGGGTCATGGCTACACCTTC.

In DNA, the CDR3 is TGCAGTGCTAGGGGGGGGGTAGAGCAGTACGTC. It encodes CSARGGVEQYV. This rearrangement joins TRBV20-1 to TRBJ2-7, with TRBD2 matching over 7 bases. J was trimmed by 7 bases and V by 3 bases; bases with no gene match: 3. The CDR3 runs 11 residues. Per the germline V gene, CDR1 is DFQATT and CDR2 is SNEGSKA (reference sequence).

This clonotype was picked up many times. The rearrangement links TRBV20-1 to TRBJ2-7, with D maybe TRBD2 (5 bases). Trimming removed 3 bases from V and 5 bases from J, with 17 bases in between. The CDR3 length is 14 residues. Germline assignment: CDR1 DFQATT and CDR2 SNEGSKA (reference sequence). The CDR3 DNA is TGCAGTGCTAGCGGGTTTTACTCCGGGAACGAGCAGTACTTC. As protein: CSASGFYSGNEQYF.

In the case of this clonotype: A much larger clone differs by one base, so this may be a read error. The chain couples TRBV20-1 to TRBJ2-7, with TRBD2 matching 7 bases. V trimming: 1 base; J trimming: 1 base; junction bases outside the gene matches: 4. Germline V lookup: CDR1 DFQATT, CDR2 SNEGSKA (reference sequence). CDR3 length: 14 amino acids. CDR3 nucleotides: TGCAGTGCTAGAGTTATCGGGAGGTCCTACGAGCAGTACTTC. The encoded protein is CSARVIGRSYEQYF.

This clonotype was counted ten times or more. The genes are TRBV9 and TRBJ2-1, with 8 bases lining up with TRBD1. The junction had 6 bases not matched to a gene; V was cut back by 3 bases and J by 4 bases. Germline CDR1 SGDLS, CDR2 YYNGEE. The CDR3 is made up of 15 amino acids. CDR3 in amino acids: CASSERQGQYNEQFF. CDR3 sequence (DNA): TGTGCCAGCAGCGAACGACAGGGGCAGTACAATGAGCAGTTCTTC.

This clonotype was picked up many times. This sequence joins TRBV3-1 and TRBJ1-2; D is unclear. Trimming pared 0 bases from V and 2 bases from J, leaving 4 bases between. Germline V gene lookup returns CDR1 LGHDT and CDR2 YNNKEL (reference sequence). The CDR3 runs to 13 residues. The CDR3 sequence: CASSQEGNYGYTF. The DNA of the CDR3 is TGTGCCAGCAGCCAAGAAGGAAACTATGGCTACACCTTC.

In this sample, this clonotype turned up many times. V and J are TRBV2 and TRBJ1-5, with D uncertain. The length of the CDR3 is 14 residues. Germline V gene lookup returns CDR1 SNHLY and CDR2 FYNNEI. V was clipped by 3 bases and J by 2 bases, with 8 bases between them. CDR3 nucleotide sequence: TGTGCCAGCAGTGAGCGAGGACGCAATCAGCCCCAGCATTTT. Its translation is CASSERGRNQPQHF. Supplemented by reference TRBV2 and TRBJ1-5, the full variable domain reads EPEVTQTPSHQVTQMGQEVILRCVPISNHLYFYWYRQILGQKVEFLVSFYNNEISEKSEIFDDQFSVERPDGSNFTLKIRSTKLEDSAMYFCASSERGRNQPQHFGDGTRLSIL.

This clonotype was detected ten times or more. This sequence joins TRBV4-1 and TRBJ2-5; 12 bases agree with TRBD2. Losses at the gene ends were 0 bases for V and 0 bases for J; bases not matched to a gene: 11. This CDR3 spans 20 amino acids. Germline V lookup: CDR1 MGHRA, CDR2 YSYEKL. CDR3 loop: CASSQEATSGRGGYQETQYF. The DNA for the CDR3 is TGCGCCAGCAGCCAAGAGGCGACTAGCGGGAGAGGGGGTTACCAAGAGACCCAGTACTTC.